These 5 T cell receptor beta chains were all obtained from the same sample, sequenced in a study of shared clonotypes between healthy human individuals. Profiled with immunoSEQ multiplex PCR; TCRdb holds only in-frame clones, not every one. This table holds 400,000 to 600,000 clones, about three quarters found once. The sequenced sample was PBMCs. The receptors derive from a woman aged 35 to 49 in good health. Some clones in this sample may be carry-over from other donors' samples.

The DNA for the CDR3 is TGCGCCAGCAGCCAAGAGGGGACAACTAACTATGGCTACACCTTC. Protein product: CASSQEGTTNYGYTF. The chain recombines TRBV4-1 with TRBJ1-2, with D possibly TRBD1 on 6 matching bases. V gave up 0 bases and J gave up 0 bases, with 8 bases separating them. Per germline, CDR1 MGHRA and CDR2 YSYEKL. The CDR3 extends over 15 amino acids.

J is TRBJ1-6 and V is TRBV5-1; D is ambiguous. Germline CDR1 and CDR2: SGHRS and YFSETQ. The length of the CDR3 is 16 residues. The germline V and J ends were trimmed by 2 bases and 0 bases, with 9 bases remaining between them. Here the CDR3 DNA reads TGCGCCAGCAGCTTTAAACAGAGCTCCTATAATTCACCCCTCCACTTT. It translates to CASSFKQSSYNSPLHF.

This clone was counted a few times. The chain employs TRBV10-3 and TRBJ2-7, with D tentatively TRBD2 (6 bases). Germline V gene sequence: CDR1 ENHRY, CDR2 SYGVKD. Deletions cut 3 bases from V and 2 bases from J, with 11 bases between. This CDR3 is built from 14 residues. The CDR3 DNA follows: TGTGCCATCAGTGAATCGGGACTCACCTACGAGCAGTACTTC. Residues: CAISESGLTYEQYF.

The chain couples TRBV15 to TRBJ2-3; perhaps TRBD2 as D (6 bases). V was trimmed by 1 base and J by 4 bases, leaving 12 bases between them. Germline V gene lookup returns CDR1 LNHNV and CDR2 YYDKDF (reference sequence). This CDR3 region has 15 residues. The CDR3 loop is CATSRAEGGADTQYF. Written as DNA, the CDR3 is TGTGCCACCAGCAGAGCCGAGGGCGGGGCAGATACGCAGTATTTT.

The genes are TRBV19 and TRBJ1-2; D may be TRBD1 (6 bases). This CDR3 is built from 13 residues. In germline, CDR1 is LNHDA, CDR2 SQIVND (reference sequence). Trimming removed 6 bases at V and 7 bases at J, with 15 bases between. CDR3 sequence reads: CASSQGIYGGYTF. Written as DNA, the CDR3 is TGTGCCAGTAGCCAGGGGATCTATGGTGGCTACACCTTC. The full variable domain, completed using reference TRBV19 and TRBJ1-2, is DGGITQSPKYLFRKEGQNVTLSCEQNLNHDAMYWYRQDPGQGLRLIYYSQIVNDFQKGDIAEGYSVSREKKESFPLTVTSAQKNPTAFYLCASSQGIYGGYTFGSGTRLTVV.